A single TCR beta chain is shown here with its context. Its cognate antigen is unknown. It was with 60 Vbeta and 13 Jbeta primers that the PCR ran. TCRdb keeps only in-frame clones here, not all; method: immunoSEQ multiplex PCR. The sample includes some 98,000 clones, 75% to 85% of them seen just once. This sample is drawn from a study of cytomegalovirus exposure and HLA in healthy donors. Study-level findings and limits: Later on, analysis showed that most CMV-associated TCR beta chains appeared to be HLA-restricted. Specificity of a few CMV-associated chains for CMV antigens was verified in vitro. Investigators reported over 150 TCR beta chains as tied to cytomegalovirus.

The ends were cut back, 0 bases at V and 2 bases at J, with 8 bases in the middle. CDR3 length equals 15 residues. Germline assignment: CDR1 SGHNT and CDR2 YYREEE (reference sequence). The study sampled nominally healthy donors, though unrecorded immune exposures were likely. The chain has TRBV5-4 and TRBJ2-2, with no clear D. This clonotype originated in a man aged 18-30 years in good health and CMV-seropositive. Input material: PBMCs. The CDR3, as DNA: TGTGCCAGCAGCTTGGGCGGATCCAACACCGGGGAGCTGTTTTTT. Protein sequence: CASSLGGSNTGELFF.